The following is a T cell receptor (beta chain) sequence with its context. The sample comes from a study of blood T cell repertoires in COVID-19. The overall study: Whether acute or convalescent, the COVID-19 samples came from the United States, Italy and Spain. PBMCs, B-cell-depleted T cells, or T cells provided the cDNA or gDNA that made up the material.

In the original workflow: Amplifying reference gene primers gave estimates of nucleated cell counts. Sequencing was performed with immunoSEQ multiplex PCR; in TCRdb, only in-frame clones are kept and a portion is missing. The V and J calls and clone size were taken over from that table, and D and trimming were inferred from the DNA. The data hold 150,000 to 200,000 clones, with around four fifths observed a single time. Germline V gives CDR1 MNHEY, CDR2 SVGAGI. This CDR3 spans 14 amino acids. Trimming at V came to 1 base and at J to 3 bases, leaving 1 base not matched to a gene. The chain recombines TRBV6-5 with TRBJ2-7; 9 nucleotides align to TRBD2. The specimen was peripheral blood. The receptor's source is a young woman with acute or convalescent COVID-19. CDR3 nucleotides: TGTGCCAGCAGTTACTTGACTAGCGGCTACGAGCAGTACTTC. Protein sequence: CASSYLTSGYEQYF.